This TCR beta chain emerged from a study of regulatory T cells in long-lasting Graves disease (dated by TCRdb to the early 2020s). General notes on the study: Antithyroid drugs had been taken for less than 3 months by newly diagnosed Graves' disease patients. TCR sequencing covered 13 persistent and approximately 20 newly diagnosed Graves' disease patients, 33 samples in total. The study took place in China and was registered as a clinical trial. Patients with persistent Graves' disease were compared with patients with newly diagnosed Graves' disease using TCR sequencing and RNA sequencing of peripheral blood.

The CDR3 goes from the cysteine to the phenylalanine over 15 residues. The retained sequence is limited to the CDR3, 45 bases, with the frame set at the first base. Deletion took 2 bases off V and 1 base off J, with a span of 11 bases between the germline ends. Looking up the germline V gene yields CDR1 SNHLY and CDR2 FYNNEI. The sample's time point, from its label and the paper: newly diagnosed GD, antithyroid drugs for less than 3 months. For both TCR sequencing and RNA sequencing, RNA was extracted from PBMCs using TRIzol. Graves' disease was diagnosed according to American Thyroid Association guidelines. The patients came from an endocrinology department in Xi'an, China. Each patient gave around 9.2 milliliters of peripheral blood, collected in an EDTA anticoagulant tube. Ficoll Paque Plus density gradient separation was used to isolate PBMCs, and no further T cell sorting was done. RNA quality was checked with an Agilent 2100 Bioanalyzer and agarose gel, and concentration with a NanoDrop 2000.

The method behind the library was multiplex PCR. TCRdb lists the instrument as Illumina HiSeq 4000. CDR3 regions were amplified by Arm-PCR with iRepertoire HTBI primers to construct TCR beta libraries. Gel purification was performed on PCR products prior to sequencing. In the source study's methods: Across samples, some 62 TRBV and over 11 TRBJ segments were identified and used for gene usage analysis of CDR3 amino acid clonotypes. Filtered high-quality paired reads were merged into contigs using COPE and FqMerger. BLAST was used to align contigs to the IMGT TRBV, TRBD and TRBJ reference genes, and CDR3 was defined following IMGT. Any clonotype with a frequency above 0.1% was counted as a highly expanded clone. Shannon entropy served as the measure of repertoire diversity, while the Gini coefficient captured V-J evenness. A clonotype found in more than one individual was treated as public. Clones were called with MiXCR by TCRdb after fastp trimmed the public reads at Q25, and only in-frame beta chains were retained. Here each entry gathers all rows of one CDR3 protein and keeps the most common genes and DNA. Here the V and J calls rest on TCRdb's processing, not on the authors' analysis. Present in this sample are 250,000 to 300,000 distinct CDR3 sequences, 18% of which were seen just once. In total, the top ten clones hold roughly 15% of the sample.

The table lists this clonotype with many counts. The antigen it binds to is not known. The record has no base qualities; no much larger clone is one base away. Here is what the overall study found, with its caveats: A larger number of public clonotypes was shared among persistent patients (approximately 2,600) than among newly diagnosed patients (about 990). The small sample size was acknowledged by the authors as a limitation that may reduce accuracy. Compared with newly diagnosed patients, persistent Graves' disease patients had lower TCR Shannon entropy and fewer highly expanded clones, which suggests clonal expansion. Sequencing and analysis were limited to the TCR beta chain. TRBV28, TRBJ1-2 and TRBJ2-5 were preferentially used in persistent disease, while TRBV20-1 and TRBJ2-1 were favored in newly diagnosed disease. Peripheral blood alone was examined, since thyroid tissue, which constituted the primary lesion, could not be accessed.

This sample also appeared in a second study, on T cells in Graves' hyperthyroidism and ophthalmopathy. That second report states: Stable Graves' hyperthyroidism was defined as the absence of progression to ophthalmopathy over 18 months of follow-up. Hyperthyroidism patients were aged 18 to 65 years and newly diagnosed, with disease duration of less than 2 months. Patients with uncontrolled infections, other autoimmune diseases, pregnancy or lactation were excluded. Clinical symptoms, serum thyroxine and TRAb, thyroid ultrasound, and orbital computed tomography formed the basis for the diagnoses. For the first round of RT-PCR on the TCR CDR3, the HTBI primer set was used together with the Qiagen OneStep RT-PCR kit. Blood samples also contained most of the expanded thyroid clonotypes (frequency above 0.001), which suggests that blood repertoires may reflect thyroid immune responses. In cross-validation, a model built on a 13 V-J signature told ophthalmopathy apart from stable hyperthyroidism with under 90% sensitivity and approximately 81% specificity, and in testing the same model reached 80%/75%. During validation, the model predicted progression to ophthalmopathy a median of around six months ahead of onset, with around 70% sensitivity and under 85% specificity. To identify TCR V-J signatures that set the groups apart, the researchers used a discovery cohort of 90 to 100 patients, made up of fewer than 50 with Graves' ophthalmopathy and 57 with stable Graves' hyperthyroidism. Prospective prediction of ophthalmopathy was tested in an independent validation cohort consisting of under 20 hyperthyroidism patients and 17 patients who later progressed to ophthalmopathy. The approximately 90 discovery patients were randomly split 7:3 into training and test sets. In addition, the study compared T-cell repertoires in thyroid tissue and in blood from roughly six Graves' hyperthyroidism patients. After blood sampling, hyperthyroidism patients were treated with methimazole at a starting dose of 30 mg daily, and ophthalmopathy patients were treated with high-dose intravenous methylprednisolone. Libraries were constructed in a second round of multiplex PCR, after which size selection and purification were performed. Sequencing of the libraries was done on an Illumina HiSeq2000 using paired-end 100 bp reads. SOAPnuke was used to process the raw data, with reads discarded if the reads contained adapters or uncalled bases, had a mean Phred below 15, or lacked an exact constant-primer or identifier match. COPE v1.2.5 was used to merge the high-quality paired reads, and each unique nucleotide sequence was defined as a clonotype. Clonotypes were aligned to IMGT TRBV, TRBD and TRBJ reference segments using MiTCR v1.1. Analysis was restricted to V-J combinations with a frequency above 0.0001, which covered roughly 99% of repertoires. The TCS score was defined as the ratio of F50 (clonal expansion) to E x V (chaos), calculated using BLOSUM62-based TCRdist between CDR3 peptides within each V-J. Welch's t-statistics and random forest reduced roughly 540 V-J features to fewer than 15, which were used in a naive Bayes classifier (R e1071). Sample size was not statistically predetermined, and blinding of investigators to group allocation was not performed. According to the paper, TCR Vbeta CDR3 sequencing was carried out on more than 120 peripheral blood samples, which came from fewer than 50 ophthalmopathy, approximately 72 hyperthyroidism and about 17 progressor patients.

The receptor's source is a woman aged 25-40 years with Graves disease. Donor details come from another sample of the same person, matched by shared clones. The chain is made from TRBV2 and TRBJ1-1, with the D gene too uncertain to name. The specimen comprised peripheral blood mononuclear cells (PBMCs), sampled at new diagnosis, from a patient treated with antithyroid drugs. The bases are TGTGCCAGCAGTGAATCCCCCCGGCGGAACACTGAAGCTTTCTTT. The encoded protein is CASSESPRRNTEAFF.